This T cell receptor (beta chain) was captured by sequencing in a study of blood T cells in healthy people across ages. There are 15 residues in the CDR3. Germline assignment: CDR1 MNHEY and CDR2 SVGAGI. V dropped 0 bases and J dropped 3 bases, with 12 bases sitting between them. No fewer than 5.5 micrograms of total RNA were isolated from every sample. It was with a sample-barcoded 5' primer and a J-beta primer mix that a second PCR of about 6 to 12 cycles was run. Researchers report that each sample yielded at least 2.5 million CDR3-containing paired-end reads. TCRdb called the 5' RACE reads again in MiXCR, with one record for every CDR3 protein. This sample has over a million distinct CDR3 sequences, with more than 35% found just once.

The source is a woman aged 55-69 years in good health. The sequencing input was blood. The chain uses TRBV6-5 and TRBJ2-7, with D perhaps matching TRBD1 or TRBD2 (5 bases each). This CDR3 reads CASSYSPQRGYEQYF. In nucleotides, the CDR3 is TGTGCCAGCAGTTACTCTCCGCAGAGGGGCTACGAGCAGTACTTC.